Below are 10 T cell receptor beta chains sequenced from a single sample in a study of CD8 T cells in ankylosing spondylitis. TCRdb recomputed calls from the 5' RACE reads with MiXCR, one row per CDR3 protein. This repertoire shows about 360,000 distinct CDR3 sequences, approximately 20% found once; its top ten account for around 14%. The sample taken for sequencing was blood, either unsorted or a sorted T cell fraction (not recorded which). The receptors here all came from a male donor with ankylosing spondylitis or in good health (not recorded which).

The genes are TRBV27 and TRBJ2-7; 8 bases align to TRBD1. With 6 bases clipped from V and 5 bases from J, the junction kept 9 bases outside the gene matches. From germline, CDR1 is MNHEY and CDR2 SMNVEV (reference sequence). CDR3 length: 14 amino acids. CDR3: CASRPRQGMNEQYF. In DNA form, the CDR3 reads TGTGCCAGCAGGCCCAGACAGGGGATGAACGAGCAGTACTTC.

There are many counts of this clonotype. The chain carries TRBV29-1 and TRBJ2-7, with D tentatively TRBD1 or TRBD2 (5 bases each). V was shortened by 7 bases and J by 2 bases, with 18 bases between the two germline ends. This CDR3 is built from 14 residues. The germline gives CDR1 SQVTM, CDR2 ANQGSEA. Here the CDR3 reads CSASTGTNPYEQYF. As DNA, the CDR3 is TGCAGCGCCTCCACCGGGACGAACCCCTACGAGCAGTACTTC.

The chain has TRBV10-3 and TRBJ1-5, with a tentative D call TRBD1 (6 bases). V lost 11 bases to trimming and J lost 4 bases, with 21 bases between them. Germline V gene sequence: CDR1 ENHRY, CDR2 SYGVKD. This CDR3 has 15 amino acids. The CDR3, as DNA: TGTGCCTCCTCCGGTGGGGGGGCTTCTAATCAGCCCCAGCATTTT. Translated, it gives CASSGGGASNQPQHF.

The chain employs TRBV12-3 or TRBV12-4 and TRBJ2-1; 7 nucleotides align to TRBD2. Trimming removed 2 bases from V and 8 bases from J; junction bases left unmatched: 12. CDR3 length equals 16 residues. The CDR3 protein is CASSLIRDYPLDEQFF. The CDR3 DNA is TGTGCCAGCAGTTTAATTCGGGACTACCCCCTTGATGAGCAGTTCTTC.

This clonotype was seen a few times. This chain links TRBV20-1 with TRBJ1-1, with no clear D. The CDR3 extends over 13 amino acids. V gave up 3 bases and J gave up 1 base, with 9 bases separating them. From germline, CDR1 is DFQATT and CDR2 SNEGSKA (reference sequence). The CDR3 sequence: CSASRWENTEAFF. In nucleotides, the CDR3 is TGCAGTGCTAGTCGCTGGGAGAACACTGAAGCTTTCTTT.

In its sample, this clonotype was seen a few times. V usage is TRBV18 and J usage is TRBJ2-7, with D perhaps TRBD1 (5 bases). The CDR3 spans 13 residues. Germline V CDR1 and CDR2: KGHSH, LQKENI. The V and J ends lost 3 bases and 7 bases respectively, with 13 bases between them. The CDR3 spells CASSPVDTREQYF. DNA for the CDR3: TGTGCCAGCTCACCCGTGGACACGAGGGAGCAGTACTTC.

This chain joins TRBV7-8 and TRBJ1-4; no reliable D call. CDR1 is SGHVS, CDR2 FQNEAQ, per germline. This CDR3 is built from 14 residues. Trimming left V 4 bases short and J 4 bases short, with 10 bases between. The chain's CDR3 is CASSYAARNEKLFF. The DNA of the CDR3 is TGTGCCAGCAGCTACGCCGCACGTAATGAAAAACTGTTTTTT.

This chain links TRBV7-9 with TRBJ2-5, with a weak D call TRBD2 (7 bases). CDR3 size: 16 residues. Germline CDR1 SEHNR, CDR2 FQNEAQ (reference sequence). V lost 1 base and J 5 bases, leaving 17 bases between the germline ends. CDR3: CASSLVWEGVPETQYF. CDR3 nucleotides: TGTGCCAGCAGCTTAGTGTGGGAGGGGGTTCCGGAGACCCAGTACTTC.

A single count supports this clonotype. The CDR3 sequence is CASSLDNSQFF. The CDR3 DNA reads TGTGCCAGCAGTTTAGACAACTCGCAGTTCTTC. The chain carries TRBV6-6 and TRBJ2-1, with D hard to call. The CDR3 spans 11 residues. Trimming cost V 4 bases and J 12 bases, with 10 bases left between them. CDR1 is MNHNY and CDR2 is SVGAGI in the germline V gene (reference sequence).

This clonotype was detected a few times. V gene TRBV27 combines with J gene TRBJ2-2; D remains unclear. Germline CDR1 MNHEY, CDR2 SMNVEV (reference sequence). The CDR3 length is 12 residues. V lost 10 bases, J lost 6 bases, and 12 bases lay in between. CDR3 nucleotides: TGTGCCACCTGGTCTTTGGCCGGGGAGCTGTTTTTT. Protein sequence: CATWSLAGELFF.